This T cell receptor (beta chain) is drawn from a study of T cells after yellow fever vaccination. CDR3 length equals 15 residues. V dropped 2 bases and J dropped 2 bases, with 14 bases sitting between them. Germline V gene data show CDR1 as SQVTM and CDR2 as ANQGSEA. This clonotype has ten or more counts. Its target is unknown. For TCR, cDNA came from 5'RACE template switching, which added a universal primer site and UMIs. TCRdb ran MiXCR on the 5' RACE reads and lists one entry per CDR3 protein. The data show hundreds of thousands of distinct CDR3 sequences, over 4% seen once. Study outcomes and limitations: Repertoires sorted by FACS could include abundant clonotypes that are contaminants from the bulk population. In post-booster samples, most primary-vaccination clones reappeared (about 95% CD4, around 87% CD8). Only a small proportion of the clonotypes turned up in both the CD4 and the CD8 compartments, likely arising from convergent recombination.

This sequence was found in a man aged 18 to 35 who received the YFV17D yellow fever vaccine. The input for sequencing was PBMCs, taken 5 days after the yellow fever booster vaccination. The rearrangement joins TRBV29-1 to TRBJ2-3; TRBD1 or TRBD2 may be the D gene (5 bases each). CDR3 sequence reads: CSVEMVGDPTDTQYF. CDR3 sequence (DNA): TGCAGCGTTGAAATGGTGGGGGACCCCACAGATACGCAGTATTTT.